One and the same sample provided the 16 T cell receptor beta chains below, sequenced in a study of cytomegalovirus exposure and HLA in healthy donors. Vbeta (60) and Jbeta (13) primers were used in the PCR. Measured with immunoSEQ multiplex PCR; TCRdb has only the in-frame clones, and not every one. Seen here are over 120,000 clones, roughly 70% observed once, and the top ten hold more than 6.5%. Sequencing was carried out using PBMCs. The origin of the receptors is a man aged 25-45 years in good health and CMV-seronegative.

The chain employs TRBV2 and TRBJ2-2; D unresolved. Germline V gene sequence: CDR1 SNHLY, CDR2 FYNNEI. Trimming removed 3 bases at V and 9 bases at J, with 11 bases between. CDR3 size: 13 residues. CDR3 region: CASSDTGVRELFF. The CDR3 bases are TGTGCCAGCAGTGACACCGGTGTGAGGGAGCTGTTTTTT.

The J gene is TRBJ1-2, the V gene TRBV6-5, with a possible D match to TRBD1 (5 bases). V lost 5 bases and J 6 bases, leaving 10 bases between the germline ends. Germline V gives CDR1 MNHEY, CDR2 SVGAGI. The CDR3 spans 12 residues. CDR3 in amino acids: CASSETADGYTF. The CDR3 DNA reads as TGTGCCAGCAGTGAGACAGCTGATGGCTACACCTTC.

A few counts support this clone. Here the CDR3 reads CASSIGGNGVHTIYF. The CDR3 coding sequence is TGTGCCAGTAGTATTGGCGGGAACGGTGTGCACACCATATATTTT. V gene TRBV19 combines with J gene TRBJ1-3; no definite D call. CDR1 is LNHDA and CDR2 is SQIVND in the germline V gene (reference sequence). The CDR3 extends over 15 amino acids. V lost 3 bases, J lost 8 bases, and 17 bases lay in between. The variable domain in full, completed from reference TRBV19 and TRBJ1-3, reads DGGITQSPKYLFRKEGQNVTLSCEQNLNHDAMYWYRQDPGQGLRLIYYSQIVNDFQKGDIAEGYSVSREKKESFPLTVTSAQKNPTAFYLCASSIGGNGVHTIYFGEGSWLTVV.

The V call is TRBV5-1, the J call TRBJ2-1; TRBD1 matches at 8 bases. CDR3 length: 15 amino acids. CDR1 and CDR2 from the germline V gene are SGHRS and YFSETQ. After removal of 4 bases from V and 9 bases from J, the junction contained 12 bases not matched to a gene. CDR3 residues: CASSIGQGLLREQFF. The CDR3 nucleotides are TGCGCCAGCAGCATCGGACAGGGTCTGCTCCGTGAGCAGTTCTTC.

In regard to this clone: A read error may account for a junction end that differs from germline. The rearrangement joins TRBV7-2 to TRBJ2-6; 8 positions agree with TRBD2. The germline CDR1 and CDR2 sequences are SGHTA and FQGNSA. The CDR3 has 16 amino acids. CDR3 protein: CASSLGGGSGANGLTF. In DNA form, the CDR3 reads TGTGCCAGCAGCTTGGGCGGGGGGTCTGGGGCCAACGGCCTGACTTTC. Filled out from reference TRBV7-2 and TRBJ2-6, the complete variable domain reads GAGVSQSPSNKVTEKGKDVELRCDPISGHTALYWYRQSLGQGLEFLIYFQGNSAPDKSGLPSDRFSAERTGGSVSTLTIQRTQQEDSAVYLCASSLGGGSGANGLTFGAGSRLTVL.

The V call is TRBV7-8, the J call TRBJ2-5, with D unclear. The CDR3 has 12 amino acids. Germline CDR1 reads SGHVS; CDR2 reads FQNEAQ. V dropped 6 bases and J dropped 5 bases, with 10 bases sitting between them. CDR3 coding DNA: TGTGCCAGCAGATCAAACCGGGAGACCCAGTACTTC. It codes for CASRSNRETQYF.

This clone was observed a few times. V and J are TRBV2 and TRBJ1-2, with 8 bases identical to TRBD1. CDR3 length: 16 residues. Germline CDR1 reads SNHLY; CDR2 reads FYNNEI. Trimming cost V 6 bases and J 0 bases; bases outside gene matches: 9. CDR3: CASSDGTGLSNYGYTF. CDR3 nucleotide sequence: TGTGCCAGCAGCGACGGGACAGGCTTATCTAACTATGGCTACACCTTC.

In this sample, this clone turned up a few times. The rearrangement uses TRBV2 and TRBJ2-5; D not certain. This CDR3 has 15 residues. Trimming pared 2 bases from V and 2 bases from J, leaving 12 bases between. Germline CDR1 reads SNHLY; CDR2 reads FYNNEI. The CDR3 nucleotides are TGTGCCAGCAGTGAAACCGAGATTCTACAAGAGACCCAGTACTTC. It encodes CASSETEILQETQYF.

The CDR3 loop is CASSTQGVGEKLFF. The CDR3 DNA follows: TGTGCCAGCAGCACACAGGGAGTAGGTGAAAAACTGTTTTTT. The chain uses TRBV5-4 and TRBJ1-4, with D possibly matching TRBD1 (6 bases). V was pared by 4 bases and J by 7 bases, with 14 bases between. CDR1 and CDR2 (germline): SGHNT, YYREEE (reference sequence). CDR3 length: 14 amino acids.

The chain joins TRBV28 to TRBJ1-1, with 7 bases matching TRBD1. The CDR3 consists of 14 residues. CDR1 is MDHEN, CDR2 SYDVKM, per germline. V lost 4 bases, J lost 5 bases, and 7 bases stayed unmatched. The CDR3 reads CASSSQGGETEAFF. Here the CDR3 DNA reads TGTGCCAGCAGTTCGCAGGGGGGTGAGACTGAAGCTTTCTTT.

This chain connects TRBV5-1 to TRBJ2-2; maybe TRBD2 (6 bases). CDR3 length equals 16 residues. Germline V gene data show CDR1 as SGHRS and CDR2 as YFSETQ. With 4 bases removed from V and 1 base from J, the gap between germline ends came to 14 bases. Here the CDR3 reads CASSPSGLKNTGELFF. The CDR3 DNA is TGCGCCAGCAGCCCTTCGGGACTTAAGAACACCGGGGAGCTGTTTTTT.

DNA for the CDR3: TGTGCCAGCAGTAGGGGGACTAGCGGGGGAACGCAGTATTTT. Translated: CASSRGTSGGTQYF. The chain carries TRBV6-5 and TRBJ2-3, with 14 bases identical to TRBD2. With 5 bases clipped from V and 9 bases from J, the junction kept 4 bases outside the gene matches. The CDR3 has 14 amino acids. Germline V lookup: CDR1 MNHEY, CDR2 SVGAGI.

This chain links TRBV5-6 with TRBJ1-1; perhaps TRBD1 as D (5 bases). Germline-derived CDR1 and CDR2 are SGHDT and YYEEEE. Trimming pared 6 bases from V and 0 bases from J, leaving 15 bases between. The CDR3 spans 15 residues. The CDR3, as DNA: TGTGCCAGCACCCGACGCGGGACGGTGAACACTGAAGCTTTCTTT. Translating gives CASTRRGTVNTEAFF.

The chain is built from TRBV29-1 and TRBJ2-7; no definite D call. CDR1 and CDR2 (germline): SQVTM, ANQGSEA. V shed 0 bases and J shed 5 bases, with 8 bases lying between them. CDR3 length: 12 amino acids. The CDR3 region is CSVEDLADEQYF. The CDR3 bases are TGCAGCGTTGAAGATCTGGCAGACGAGCAGTACTTC.

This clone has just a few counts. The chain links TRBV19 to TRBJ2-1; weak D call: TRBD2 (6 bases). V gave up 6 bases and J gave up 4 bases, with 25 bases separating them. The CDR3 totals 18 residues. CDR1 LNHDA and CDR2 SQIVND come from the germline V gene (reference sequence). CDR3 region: CASRTIGFMGGSYNEQFF. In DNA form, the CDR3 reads TGTGCCAGTAGGACAATCGGTTTTATGGGAGGATCATACAATGAGCAGTTCTTC.

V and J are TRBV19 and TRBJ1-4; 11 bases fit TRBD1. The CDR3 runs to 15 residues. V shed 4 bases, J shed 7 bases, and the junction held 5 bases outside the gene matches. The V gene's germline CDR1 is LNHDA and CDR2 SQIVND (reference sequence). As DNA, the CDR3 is TGTGCCAGTAGTACCGAGGACAGGGGGCGTGAAAAACTGTTTTTT. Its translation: CASSTEDRGREKLFF.